This T cell receptor (beta chain) appears in the sequencing data of a study of blood T cell repertoires in COVID-19. About the research overall: Specimens from acute and convalescent COVID-19 originated in the United States, Italy and Spain. The cDNA or gDNA used as material had been derived from T cells, B-cell-depleted T cells, or PBMCs.

TCRdb's copy holds only in-frame clones and misses some; the assay was immunoSEQ multiplex PCR. The sample shows 200,000 to 250,000 clones, less than 85% of them seen only once. In germline, CDR1 is SGHTA, CDR2 FQGTGA. The CDR3 contains 13 residues. Trimming removed 5 bases at V and 6 bases at J, with 14 bases between. Participants' reported clinical history set cohort assignment. Symptom resolution, clearance, or two negative PCRs marked donors in Cohort 3 as recovered. The gene calls are TRBV7-3 and TRBJ2-7; possibly TRBD1 for D (6 bases). This sequence originates from a man between 60 and 75 years old who had recovered from COVID-19. Sequencing was performed on PBMCs or T cells enriched from blood (not recorded which). The CDR3 reads CASSNQGNGEQYF. The DNA of the CDR3 is TGTGCCAGCAGCAATCAGGGGAACGGCGAGCAGTACTTC.